This T cell receptor (beta chain) was identified in a study of T cell repertoires in cytomegalovirus infection. The overall study: HLA-C-restricted CMV epitopes, recently identified, and well-studied HLA-B-restricted ones were used by the study. Matching HLA type, along with CMV infection, was indicated by public TCR beta signatures. Study observations and caveats: Adding up the frequency of public TCR beta families identified people who carried CMV plus the relevant HLA. Dominating the ex vivo response were HLA-C-restricted CMV-specific TCR beta clonotypes.

CDR3 length: 15 amino acids. Trimming cost V 2 bases and J 4 bases, with 16 bases left between them. Germline CDR1 reads SGHDT; CDR2 reads YYEEEE. TCRdb itself ran the reads through MiXCR, one entry per CDR3 protein. The sample has roughly 350,000 distinct CDR3 sequences; roughly 34% are singletons. With respect to this clonotype: Its antigen remains unidentified.

The sample consisted of cultured PBMCs, taken from culture after CMV antigen stimulation. The V call is TRBV5-6, the J call TRBJ2-7; a weak D match, TRBD1 (5 bases). The sequence derives from a human donor in good health (CMV status not recorded). Some clones in this sample may be carry-over from other donors' samples. CDR3 nucleotides: TGTGCCAGCAGCTTATATACCAGGGATGTTTACGAGCAGTACGTC. It yields the protein CASSLYTRDVYEQYV.